This passage covers 19 T cell receptor beta chains from one sample sequenced in a study of T-cell reconstitution after alpha-beta-depleted transplantation in children (TCRdb year 2016). Library preparation was by PCR. Sequencing was performed on an Illumina HiSeq 2500. TCR libraries were prepared with molecular barcoding, using unique molecular identifiers to normalize TCRbeta repertoire quantification. TCRdb applied fastp at Q25 and MiXCR to the public reads, then kept only in-frame beta chains. Entries that share a CDR3 protein sequence are merged under the most common genes and DNA. For this sample the table gives around 400,000 distinct CDR3 sequences, of which about 11% were detected only once. The ten most abundant clones make up roughly 5.5% of the sample. The sample here was PBMCs from the stem cell graft donor, taken from the stem cell graft. The receptors were gathered from a human donor who donated a stem cell graft to a child with acute myeloid leukemia.

This clonotype came up a few times. This chain joins TRBV23-1 and TRBJ2-7; D may be TRBD2 (5 bases). TRBV23-1 is an ORF, with its function uncertain. The length of the CDR3 is 14 residues. V was pared by 6 bases and J by 4 bases, with 16 bases between. The CDR3, as DNA: TGCGCCAGCAGCCCCGGTCCGGACTTTTACGAGCAGTACTTC. Protein product: CASSPGPDFYEQYF.

This clonotype was seen a few times. The chain employs TRBV12-3 or TRBV12-4 and TRBJ2-7, with TRBD1 matching 8 bases. This CDR3 contains 13 residues. With V trimmed by 6 bases and J by 2 bases, 3 bases remained unmatched. The CDR3 DNA sequence: TGTGCCAGCAGACGGGACAGGACCTACGAGCAGTACTTC. It specifies CASRRDRTYEQYF.

The chain combines TRBV6-1 with TRBJ2-1, with D perhaps TRBD1 (5 bases). The CDR3 runs to 13 residues. Germline CDR1 MNHNS, CDR2 SASEGT. V was cut by 9 bases and J by 5 bases, with 14 bases left in between. Here the CDR3 DNA reads TGTGCCAGTACCAGGGTTCGCAACAATGAGCAGTTCTTC. It yields the protein CASTRVRNNEQFF.

Here the CDR3 reads CASRNRDMGTQYF. The CDR3 DNA sequence: TGTGCCAGCAGAAACAGGGATATGGGCACCCAGTACTTC. The chain uses TRBV27 and TRBJ2-5; a weak D match, TRBD1 (6 bases). Germline CDR1 reads MNHEY; CDR2 reads SMNVEV (reference sequence). Trimming shortened V by 6 bases and J by 8 bases, and 16 bases separated the two germline ends. CDR3 length: 13 amino acids.

V gene TRBV20-1 combines with J gene TRBJ1-4; D call uncertain. Germline V gene data show CDR1 as DFQATT and CDR2 as SNEGSKA (reference sequence). The CDR3 length is 12 residues. In DNA form, the CDR3 reads TGCACTGGGAATGGCCCTAGGGAAAAACTGTTTTTT. Its protein is CTGNGPREKLFF.

This clonotype was recorded a few times. The rearrangement links TRBV12-3 or TRBV12-4 to TRBJ2-1, with D possibly TRBD2 on 6 matching bases. The CDR3 has 15 residues. Between the trimmed V and J ends, which lost 7 bases and 10 bases, there was a span of 23 bases. The chain's CDR3 is CASTTRGGAKGEQFF. In DNA form, the CDR3 reads TGTGCCAGCACTACCCGCGGCGGGGCAAAGGGCGAGCAGTTCTTC.

This chain uses TRBV11-2 with TRBJ2-2; D gene uncertain. Germline CDR1 and CDR2: SGHAT and FQNNGV. Between the trimmed V and J ends, which lost 0 bases and 4 bases, there was a span of 9 bases. The CDR3 length is 15 residues. CDR3 nucleotide sequence: TGTGCCAGCAGCTTAGAGGTCAAAGGCACCGGGGAGCTGTTTTTT. The encoded protein is CASSLEVKGTGELFF.

The chain carries TRBV20-1 and TRBJ2-1, with D maybe TRBD1 (6 bases). V was pared by 0 bases and J by 15 bases, with 9 bases between. The CDR3 loop spans 10 amino acids. Germline CDR1 is DFQATT and CDR2 is SNEGSKA (reference sequence). CDR3 residues: CSARDRTVFF. The CDR3 DNA follows: TGCAGTGCTAGAGATCGGACAGTGTTCTTC.

This clonotype was observed at least ten times. CDR3 DNA: TGCGCCAGCAGCCCTGTAGCGGGAGGGTACAATGAGCAGTTCTTC. This encodes CASSPVAGGYNEQFF. This chain joins TRBV5-1 and TRBJ2-1; 11 bases line up with TRBD2. Germline V gene lookup returns CDR1 SGHRS and CDR2 YFSETQ. The CDR3 is 15 residues long. J lost 4 bases, V lost 4 bases, and 4 bases had no gene match. Full variable domain (rest looked up from reference TRBV5-1 and TRBJ2-1): KAGVTQTPRYLIKTRGQQVTLSCSPISGHRSVSWYQQTPGQGLQFLFEYFSETQRNKGNFPGRFSGRQFSNSRSEMNVSTLELGDSALYLCASSPVAGGYNEQFFGPGTRLTVL.

The chain has TRBV4-2 and TRBJ2-3, with 8 positions matching TRBD2. Trimming cost V 4 bases and J 6 bases; bases outside gene matches: 21. The CDR3 has 19 residues. Germline lookup yields CDR1 LGHNA and CDR2 YNFKEQ. The CDR3 nucleotides read TGTGCCAGCAGCCCCCCCCCTCTGCGGGGGCGGGGGGCCCCGGATACGCAGTATTTT. Residues: CASSPPPLRGRGAPDTQYF.

The chain uses TRBV5-5 and TRBJ2-1; perhaps TRBD2 as D (6 bases). The CDR3 is 12 residues long. Between the trimmed V and J ends, which lost 6 bases and 9 bases, there was a span of 13 bases. Germline V gene data show CDR1 as SGHKS and CDR2 as YYEKEE (reference sequence). DNA of the CDR3: TGTGCCAGCATCCTGGGGAGGTCTGAGCAGTTCTTC. Protein sequence: CASILGRSEQFF.

The table lists this clonotype with a few counts. This rearrangement joins TRBV7-2 to TRBJ2-1, with D maybe TRBD1 (5 bases). The V gene's germline CDR1 is SGHTA and CDR2 FQGNSA. Between the trimmed V and J ends, which lost 2 bases and 6 bases, there was a span of 20 bases. The CDR3 is 17 amino acids. CDR3 sequence: CASSLYMGLQRINEQFF. CDR3 in DNA: TGTGCCAGCAGCTTATACATGGGGCTTCAGCGTATCAATGAGCAGTTCTTC. Full variable domain (remainder filled in from reference TRBV7-2 and TRBJ2-1): GAGVSQSPSNKVTEKGKDVELRCDPISGHTALYWYRQSLGQGLEFLIYFQGNSAPDKSGLPSDRFSAERTGGSVSTLTIQRTQQEDSAVYLCASSLYMGLQRINEQFFGPGTRLTVL.

This clonotype was counted between two and nine times. The chain has TRBV29-1 and TRBJ2-3; the D gene is possibly TRBD2 (5 bases). Trimming removed 7 bases at V and 1 base at J, with 15 bases between. The length of the CDR3 is 14 residues. Germline V lookup: CDR1 SQVTM, CDR2 ANQGSEA. CDR3 bases: TGCAGCGCCGCGGGTGAGCGAGGCACAGATACGCAGTATTTT. It encodes CSAAGERGTDTQYF.

There are a few counts of this clonotype. The rearrangement links TRBV29-1 to TRBJ2-1; a weak D match, TRBD2 (5 bases). This CDR3 has 13 amino acids. Trimming shortened V by 5 bases and J by 0 bases, and 8 bases separated the two germline ends. The germline V gene has CDR1 SQVTM and CDR2 ANQGSEA. CDR3 residues: CSVRGSSYNEQFF. CDR3 coding DNA: TGCAGCGTTCGGGGTAGCTCCTACAATGAGCAGTTCTTC.

Comment on this clonotype: Its ends do not fully match the called genes, so a read error is possible. The genes are TRBV6-2 or TRBV6-3 and TRBJ2-1, with 9 bases identical to TRBD2. The CDR3 consists of 15 residues. CDR1 and CDR2 (germline): MNHEY, SVGEGT. In DNA, the CDR3 is TGTGCCAGCAGTCCCAGACTAGCGGTTTATCATGAGCGGTTCTTC. As protein: CASSPRLAVYHERFF.

This clonotype was picked up a small number of times. The genes are TRBV5-1 and TRBJ2-7, with D unresolved. The CDR3 is 14 amino acids. Deletions cut 0 bases from V and 5 bases from J, with 12 bases between. Germline V gene sequence: CDR1 SGHRS, CDR2 YFSETQ. Here the CDR3 reads CASSLDLGANEQYF. CDR3 DNA sequence: TGCGCCAGCAGCTTGGATCTAGGAGCCAACGAGCAGTACTTC.

This clonotype was observed a few times. The chain has TRBV6-2 or TRBV6-3 and TRBJ1-6; the D gene is possibly TRBD1 (6 bases). This CDR3 is 14 amino acids long. V was trimmed by 6 bases and J by 8 bases, leaving 14 bases between them. The V gene's germline CDR1 is MNHEY and CDR2 SVGEGT. In nucleotides, the CDR3 is TGTGCCAGCAGACCCGGGACAAACCATTCACCCCTCCACTTT. Translating it yields CASRPGTNHSPLHF.

J is TRBJ2-3 and V is TRBV2; D not resolved. The CDR3 is 13 amino acids. V lost 1 base to trimming and J lost 7 bases, with 9 bases between them. The germline gives CDR1 SNHLY, CDR2 FYNNEI. CDR3 in DNA: TGTGCCAGCAGTGAAGTCGCTGGAAATACGCAGTATTTT. It codes for CASSEVAGNTQYF.

This clonotype was found many times. J is TRBJ2-4 and V is TRBV6-2 or TRBV6-3; D is unresolved. The CDR3 is 11 residues long. CDR1 is MNHEY, CDR2 SVGEGT, per germline. The V end lost 2 bases, the J end lost 8 bases, and 4 bases lay between the germline ends. CDR3 loop: CASSYRDIQYF. The CDR3 DNA sequence: TGTGCCAGCAGTTACCGGGACATTCAGTACTTC.